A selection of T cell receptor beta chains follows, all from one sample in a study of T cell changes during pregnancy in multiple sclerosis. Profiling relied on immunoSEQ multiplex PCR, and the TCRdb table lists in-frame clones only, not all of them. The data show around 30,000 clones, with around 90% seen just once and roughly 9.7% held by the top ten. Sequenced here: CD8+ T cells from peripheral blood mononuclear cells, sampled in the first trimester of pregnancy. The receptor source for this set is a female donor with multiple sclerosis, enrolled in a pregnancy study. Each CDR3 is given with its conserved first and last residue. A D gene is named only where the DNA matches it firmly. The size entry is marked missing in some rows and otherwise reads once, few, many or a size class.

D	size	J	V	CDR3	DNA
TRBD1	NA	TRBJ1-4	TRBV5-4	CASSSPGGEKLFF	TGTGCCAGCAGCTCTCCAGGGGGGGAAAAACTGTTTTTT
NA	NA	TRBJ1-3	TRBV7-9	CASSSLQGGGNTIYF	TGTGCCAGCAGCTCCCTCCAGGGAGGCGGAAACACCATATATTTT
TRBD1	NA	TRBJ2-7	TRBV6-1	CASTDPGQSSYEQYF	TGTGCCAGTACCGACCCGGGACAGTCGTCCTACGAGCAGTACTTC
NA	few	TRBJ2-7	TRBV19	CASSRGGPNEQYF	TGTGCCAGTAGTAGGGGAGGACCCAACGAGCAGTACTTC
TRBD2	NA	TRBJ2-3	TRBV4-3	CASSQDRLAGGSQYF	TGCGCCAGCAGCCAAGATCGGCTAGCGGGGGGGTCGCAGTATTTT
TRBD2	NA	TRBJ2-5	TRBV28	CASSSSGGTQYF	TGTGCCAGCAGTTCATCGGGAGGGACCCAGTACTTC
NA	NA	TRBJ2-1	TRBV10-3	CAITGGGIYNEQFF	TGTGCCATCACTGGCGGCGGAATCTACAATGAGCAGTTCTTC
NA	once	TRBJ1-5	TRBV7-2	CASSPEPGGNQPQHF	TGCGCCAGCAGCCCCGAGCCGGGGGGCAATCAGCCCCAGCATTTT
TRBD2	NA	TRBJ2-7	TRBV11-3	CASSLAGSSYEQYF	TGTGCCAGCAGCCTAGCGGGATCCTCCTACGAGCAGTACTTC
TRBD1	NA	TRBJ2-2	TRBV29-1	CSGGQGTGELFF	TGCAGCGGAGGACAGGGGACCGGGGAGCTGTTTTTT
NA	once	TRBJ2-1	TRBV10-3	CAIRRNRQDLDNEQFF	TGTGCCATCAGGAGAAACCGTCAAGATCTTGACAATGAGCAGTTCTTC
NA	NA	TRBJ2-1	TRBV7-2	CASSSLGPDRPFF	TGTGCCAGCAGTTCTTTGGGGCCAGATAGACCGTTCTTC
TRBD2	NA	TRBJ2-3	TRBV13	CASSPSGGSSTDTQYF	TGTGCCAGCAGCCCATCCGGGGGGTCTAGCACAGATACGCAGTATTTT
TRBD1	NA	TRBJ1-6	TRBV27	CASSLDRGISPLHF	TGTGCCAGCAGTTTAGACAGGGGTATCTCACCCCTCCACTTT
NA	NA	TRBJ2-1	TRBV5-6	CASSFFVSEQFF	TGTGCCAGCAGCTTTTTCGTAAGCGAGCAGTTCTTC
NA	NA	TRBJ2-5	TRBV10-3	CAISESPSQETQYF	TGTGCCATCAGTGAGTCGCCTAGTCAAGAGACCCAGTACTTC
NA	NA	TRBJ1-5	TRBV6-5	CASSRRDNNQPQHF	TGTGCCAGCAGCCGCCGGGACAATAATCAGCCCCAGCATTTT
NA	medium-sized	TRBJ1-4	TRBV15	CATSREGQGSEKLFF	TGTGCCACCAGCAGAGAAGGGCAGGGGAGTGAAAAACTGTTTTTT
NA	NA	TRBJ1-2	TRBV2	CASSEEGQINVGYTF	TGTGCCAGCAGTGAAGAGGGACAAATTAATGTGGGCTACACCTTC
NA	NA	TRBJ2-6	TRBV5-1	CASSLATTDLSGANVLTF	TGCGCCAGCAGCTTGGCCACGACAGACCTCTCTGGGGCCAACGTCCTGACTTTC
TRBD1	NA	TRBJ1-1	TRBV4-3	CASSQDPRTGMPDTEAFF	TGCGCCAGCAGCCAAGATCCCAGGACAGGAATGCCAGACACTGAAGCTTTCTTT
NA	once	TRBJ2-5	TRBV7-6	CASSSVLGQETQYF	TGTGCCAGCAGCTCGGTTTTGGGGCAGGAGACCCAGTACTTC
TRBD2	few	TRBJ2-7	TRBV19	CASSITSGGADEQYF	TGTGCCAGTAGTATTACTAGCGGGGGGGCGGATGAGCAGTACTTC
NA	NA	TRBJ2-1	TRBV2	CASSENRLLEQFF	TGTGCCAGCAGTGAAAACAGGCTACTTGAGCAGTTCTTC
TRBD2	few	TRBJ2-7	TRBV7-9	CASSFGGRGSYEQYF	TGTGCCAGCAGCTTTGGAGGGAGGGGCTCCTACGAGCAGTACTTC
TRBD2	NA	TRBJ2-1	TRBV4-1	CASSQGWEGNEQFF	TGCGCCAGCAGCCAAGGCTGGGAGGGCAATGAGCAGTTCTTC
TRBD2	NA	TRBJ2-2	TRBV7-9	CASSPRDYANTGELFF	TGTGCCAGCAGCCCAAGGGACTACGCGAACACCGGGGAGCTGTTTTTT
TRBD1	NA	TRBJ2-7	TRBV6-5	CASSYSGTGLGEQYF	TGTGCCAGCAGTTACTCGGGGACAGGGTTGGGCGAGCAGTACTTC
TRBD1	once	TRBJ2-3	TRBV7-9	CASSTTGGTDTQYF	TGTGCCAGCAGCACGACAGGGGGCACAGATACGCAGTATTTT
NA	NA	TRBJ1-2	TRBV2	CASSGSSSDNYGYTF	TGTGCCAGCAGTGGTTCCAGTTCTGATAACTATGGCTACACCTTC
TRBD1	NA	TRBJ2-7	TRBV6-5	CASRPGQEAYEQYF	TGTGCCAGCAGGCCGGGACAGGAAGCCTACGAGCAGTACTTC
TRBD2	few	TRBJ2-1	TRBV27	CASRLDGTSVYNEQFF	TGTGCCAGCAGGCTCGACGGGACTAGCGTCTACAATGAGCAGTTCTTC
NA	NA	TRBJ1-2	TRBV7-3	CASSLPGNYGYTF	TGTGCCAGCAGCTTACCAGGGAACTATGGCTACACCTTC
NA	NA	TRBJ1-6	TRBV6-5	CASSYREGGSPLHF	TGTGCCAGCAGTTACCGGGAAGGGGGATCACCCCTCCACTTT
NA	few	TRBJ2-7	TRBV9	CASSVGGESYEQYF	TGTGCCAGCAGCGTAGGTGGGGAGTCCTACGAGCAGTACTTC
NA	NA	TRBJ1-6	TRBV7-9	CAIPGGSHSYNSPLHF	TGTGCCATCCCTGGGGGGTCCCACTCCTATAATTCACCCCTCCACTTT
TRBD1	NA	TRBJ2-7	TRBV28	CASSSPPGDRGYEQYF	TGTGCCAGCAGTTCCCCCCCGGGCGACAGGGGTTACGAGCAGTACTTC
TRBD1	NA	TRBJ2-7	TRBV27	CASKLGTGVSYEQYF	TGTGCCAGCAAGCTTGGGACAGGAGTTTCCTACGAGCAGTACTTC
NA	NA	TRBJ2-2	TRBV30	CAWRSGPPGELFF	TGTGCCTGGAGAAGCGGGCCCCCCGGGGAGCTGTTTTTT
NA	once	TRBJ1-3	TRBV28	CASSSYLGGFVSGNTIYF	TGTGCCAGCAGTTCCTACCTTGGGGGCTTCGTCTCTGGAAACACCATATATTTT
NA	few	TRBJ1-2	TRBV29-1	CSVHGDYYGYTF	TGCAGCGTTCATGGGGACTACTATGGCTACACCTTC
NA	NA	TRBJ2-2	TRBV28	CASSLGIYTGELFF	TGTGCCAGCAGTTTGGGCATTTACACCGGGGAGCTGTTTTTT
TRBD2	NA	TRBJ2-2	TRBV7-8	CASSLGRRGGATGELFF	TGTGCCAGCAGCTTAGGCCGGCGGGGGGGGGCAACCGGGGAGCTGTTTTTT